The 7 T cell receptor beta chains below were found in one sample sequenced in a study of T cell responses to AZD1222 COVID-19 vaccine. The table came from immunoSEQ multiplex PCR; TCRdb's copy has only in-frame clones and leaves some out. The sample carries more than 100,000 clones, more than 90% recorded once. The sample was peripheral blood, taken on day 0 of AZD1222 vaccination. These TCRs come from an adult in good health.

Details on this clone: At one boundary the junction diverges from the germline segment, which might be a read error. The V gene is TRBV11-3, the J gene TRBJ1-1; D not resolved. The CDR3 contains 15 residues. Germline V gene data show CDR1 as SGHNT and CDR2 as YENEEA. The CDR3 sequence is CASSVEGSVGTEAFF. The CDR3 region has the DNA TGTGCCAGCAGCGTAGAGGGATCGGTGGGCACTGAAGCTTTCTTT.

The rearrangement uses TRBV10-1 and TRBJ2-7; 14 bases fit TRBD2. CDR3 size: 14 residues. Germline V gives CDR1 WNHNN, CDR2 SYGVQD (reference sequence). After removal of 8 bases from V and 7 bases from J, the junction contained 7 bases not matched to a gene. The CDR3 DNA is TGCGCCAGCCCCGGGACTAGCGGGAGAGGGGAGCAGTACTTC. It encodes CASPGTSGRGEQYF.

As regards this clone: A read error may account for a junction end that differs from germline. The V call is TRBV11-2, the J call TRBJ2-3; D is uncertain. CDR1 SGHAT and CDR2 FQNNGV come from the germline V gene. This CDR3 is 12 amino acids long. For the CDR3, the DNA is TGTGCCAGCAGCCAGAGCACCGATACGCAGTATTTT. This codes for CASSQSTDTQYF.

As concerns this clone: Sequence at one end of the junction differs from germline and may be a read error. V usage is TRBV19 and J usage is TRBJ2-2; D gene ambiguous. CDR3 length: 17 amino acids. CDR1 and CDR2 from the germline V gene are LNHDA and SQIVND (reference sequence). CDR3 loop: CASSIGLPSGFAGELFF. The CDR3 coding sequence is TGTGCCAGTAGCATAGGCTTGCCATCTGGTTTTGCCGGGGAGCTGTTTTTT.

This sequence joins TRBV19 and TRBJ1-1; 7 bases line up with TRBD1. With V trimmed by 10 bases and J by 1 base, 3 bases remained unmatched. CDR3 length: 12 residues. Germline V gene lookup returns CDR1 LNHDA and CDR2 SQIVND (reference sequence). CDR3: CATHRGNTEAFF. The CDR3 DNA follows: TGTGCCACCCACAGGGGGAACACTGAAGCTTTCTTT. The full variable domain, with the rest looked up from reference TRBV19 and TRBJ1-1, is DGGITQSPKYLFRKEGQNVTLSCEQNLNHDAMYWYRQDPGQGLRLIYYSQIVNDFQKGDIAEGYSVSREKKESFPLTVTSAQKNPTAFYLCATHRGNTEAFFGQGTRLTVV.

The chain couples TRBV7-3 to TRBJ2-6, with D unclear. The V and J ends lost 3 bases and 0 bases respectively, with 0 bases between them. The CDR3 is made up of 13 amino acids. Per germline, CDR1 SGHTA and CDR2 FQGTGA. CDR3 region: CASSFSGANVLTF. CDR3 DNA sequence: TGTGCCAGCAGCTTCTCTGGGGCCAACGTCCTGACTTTC.

DNA of the CDR3: TGTGCCAGCAGTAGAACGTCCTACGAGCAGTACTTC. Its translation is CASSRTSYEQYF. This chain uses TRBV6-5 with TRBJ2-7; D is uncertain. The CDR3 extends over 12 amino acids. The germline V gene has CDR1 MNHEY and CDR2 SVGAGI. Trimming shortened V by 5 bases and J by 1 base, and 6 bases separated the two germline ends.